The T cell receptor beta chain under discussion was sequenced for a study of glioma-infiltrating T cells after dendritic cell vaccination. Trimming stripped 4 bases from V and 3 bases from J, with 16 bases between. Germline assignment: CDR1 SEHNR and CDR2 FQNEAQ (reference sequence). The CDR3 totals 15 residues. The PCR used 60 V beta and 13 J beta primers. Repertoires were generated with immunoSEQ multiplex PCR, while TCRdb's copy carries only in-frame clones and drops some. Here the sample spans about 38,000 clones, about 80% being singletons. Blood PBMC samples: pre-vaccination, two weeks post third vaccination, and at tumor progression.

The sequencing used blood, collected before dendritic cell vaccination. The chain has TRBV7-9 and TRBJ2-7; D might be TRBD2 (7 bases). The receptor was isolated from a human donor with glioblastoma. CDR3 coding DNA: TGTGCCAGCAGCTCAGGCGGGGGCTGGGGCTACGAGCAGTACTTC. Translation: CASSSGGGWGYEQYF.